Following are 14 T cell receptor beta chains from one sample sequenced in a study of cytomegalovirus exposure and HLA in healthy donors. In the PCR, 60 Vbeta and 13 Jbeta primers were used. TCRdb's copy holds only in-frame clones and misses some; the assay was immunoSEQ multiplex PCR. The sample holds some 140,000 clones; 60% to 75% are singletons and the top ten take around 1.6%. Input material: PBMCs. Source of these receptors: a human donor in good health.

V is TRBV4-3 and J is TRBJ2-5, with TRBD2 matching over 8 bases. The CDR3 runs 16 residues. V was pared by 0 bases and J by 1 base, with 4 bases of the junction left unmatched. Germline V gene sequence: CDR1 LGHNA, CDR2 YSLEER. The chain's CDR3 is CASSQDREGIQETQYF. In DNA, the CDR3 is TGCGCCAGCAGCCAAGATCGGGAGGGCATCCAAGAGACCCAGTACTTC.

This clone was observed a handful of times. The chain has TRBV13 and TRBJ1-2; D might be TRBD1 (6 bases). CDR3 length: 16 residues. Germline loops: CDR1 PRHDT, CDR2 FYEKMQ (reference sequence). Trimming stripped 6 bases from V and 2 bases from J, with 19 bases between. The CDR3 loop reads CASSSRSDRFNYGYTF. The CDR3 nucleotides are TGTGCCAGCAGTTCAAGATCGGACAGATTCAACTATGGCTACACCTTC.

J is TRBJ2-3 and V is TRBV28; TRBD2 might be the D (6 bases). CDR3 length equals 14 residues. Germline CDR1 reads MDHEN; CDR2 reads SYDVKM. The V and J ends lost 7 bases and 5 bases respectively, with 16 bases between them. The CDR3 DNA follows: TGTGCCAGCACCCCGGAGGGCCGGGGAGATACGCAGTATTTT. This codes for CASTPEGRGDTQYF.

This chain connects TRBV11-3 to TRBJ1-1, with 7 bases lining up with TRBD1. From germline, CDR1 is SGHNT and CDR2 YENEEA. This CDR3 region has 15 residues. V shed 5 bases and J 3 bases; nucleotides not matched to a gene: 9. CDR3 nucleotide sequence: TGTGCCAGCAGCCCGCACAGGGGCCGGGACACTGAAGCTTTCTTT. Protein: CASSPHRGRDTEAFF.

The chain employs TRBV18 and TRBJ1-2; D is ambiguous. From germline, CDR1 is KGHSH and CDR2 LQKENI. This CDR3 spans 13 amino acids. Trimming shortened V by 3 bases and J by 1 base, and 6 bases separated the two germline ends. CDR3 protein: CASSPGSNYGYTF. The CDR3 region has the DNA TGTGCCAGCTCACCCGGGAGTAACTATGGCTACACCTTC.

V usage is TRBV28 and J usage is TRBJ2-1; 9 positions match TRBD1. CDR3 size: 18 residues. Per germline, CDR1 MDHEN and CDR2 SYDVKM. The trim removed 4 bases at V and 0 bases at J, leaving 10 bases unmatched. CDR3 sequence (DNA): TGTGCCAGCAGTTCCCTTCCGGGACAGGGCTTCTCCTACAATGAGCAGTTCTTC. Encoded protein: CASSSLPGQGFSYNEQFF.

The genes are TRBV14 and TRBJ2-6; 9 nucleotides align to TRBD1. The CDR3 has 17 residues. The ends lost 5 bases at V and 2 bases at J; junction bases unmatched: 7. Germline CDR1 SGHDN, CDR2 FVKESK. The CDR3 coding sequence is TGTGCCAGCAGCGCCGGACAGGGGCGCACTGGGGCCAACGTCCTGACTTTC. It yields the protein CASSAGQGRTGANVLTF.

This clone was picked up a small number of times. This chain joins TRBV7-9 and TRBJ1-2, with 8 bases identical to TRBD1. This CDR3 spans 13 amino acids. V dropped 5 bases and J dropped 8; count of bases not matched to a gene: 7. CDR1 is SEHNR, CDR2 FQNEAQ, per germline (reference sequence). As DNA, the CDR3 is TGTGCCAGCAGCCAGACAGGGGATGAGGGCTACACCTTC. Its translation: CASSQTGDEGYTF.

The chain links TRBV19 to TRBJ1-5, with 7 bases that match TRBD1. The CDR3 has 16 residues. Germline CDR1 LNHDA, CDR2 SQIVND (reference sequence). V shed 5 bases, J shed 0 bases, and the junction held 7 bases outside the gene matches. The CDR3 nucleotides are TGTGCCAGTAGTGCGGACAGGAGATATAGCAATCAGCCCCAGCATTTT. Translated: CASSADRRYSNQPQHF. Full variable domain (outside the CDR3, taken from reference TRBV19 and TRBJ1-5): DGGITQSPKYLFRKEGQNVTLSCEQNLNHDAMYWYRQDPGQGLRLIYYSQIVNDFQKGDIAEGYSVSREKKESFPLTVTSAQKNPTAFYLCASSADRRYSNQPQHFGDGTRLSIL.

The chain recombines TRBV7-9 with TRBJ1-2; D unresolved. The CDR3 runs to 13 residues. The germline CDR1 and CDR2 sequences are SEHNR and FQNEAQ (reference sequence). Trimming removed 8 bases from V and 2 bases from J, with 12 bases in between. The CDR3: CASPGGGNYGYTF. CDR3 nucleotides: TGTGCCAGCCCGGGAGGAGGGAACTATGGCTACACCTTC.

This clone was recorded a few times. This chain uses TRBV5-1 with TRBJ2-2; 13 bases agree with TRBD2. Germline CDR1 reads SGHRS; CDR2 reads YFSETQ. V gave up 5 bases and J gave up 2 bases; unmatched junction bases: 3. The CDR3 covers 16 residues. In DNA form, the CDR3 reads TGCGCCAGCAGTCGGACTAGCGGGAGAAACACCGGGGAGCTGTTTTTT. Its protein product is CASSRTSGRNTGELFF.

This rearrangement joins TRBV18 to TRBJ2-6, with 7 bases that match TRBD1. This CDR3 has 16 amino acids. In germline, CDR1 is KGHSH, CDR2 LQKENI. The V gene end was trimmed by 5 bases and the J gene end by 0 bases; junction bases not matched to a gene: 4. The CDR3 reads CASSAYRGSGANVLTF. In nucleotides, the CDR3 is TGTGCCAGCTCAGCTTACAGGGGCTCTGGGGCCAACGTCCTGACTTTC.

In its sample, this clone was seen once. The chain is built from TRBV5-1 and TRBJ2-2; 9 bases fit TRBD2. The CDR3 extends over 20 amino acids. Trimming cost V 3 bases and J 1 base; bases outside gene matches: 16. In germline, CDR1 is SGHRS, CDR2 YFSETQ. The CDR3 bases are TGCGCCAGCAGCTACCATTCATACGTGGTAGCGGGAGAGAACACCGGGGAGCTGTTTTTT. Its protein is CASSYHSYVVAGENTGELFF.

The V gene is TRBV2, the J gene TRBJ2-2; TRBD2 agrees at 10 bases. The germline V gene encodes CDR1 SNHLY and CDR2 FYNNEI. The V segment lost 5 bases and the J segment 6 bases; nucleotides outside the gene matches: 6. This CDR3 is built from 15 residues. The CDR3 sequence is CASSRLAGDPGELFF. In nucleotides, the CDR3 is TGTGCCAGCAGTAGGCTAGCGGGAGACCCCGGGGAGCTGTTTTTT. The variable domain in full, with the rest retrieved from reference TRBV2 and TRBJ2-2, is EPEVTQTPSHQVTQMGQEVILRCVPISNHLYFYWYRQILGQKVEFLVSFYNNEISEKSEIFDDQFSVERPDGSNFTLKIRSTKLEDSAMYFCASSRLAGDPGELFFGEGSRLTVL.